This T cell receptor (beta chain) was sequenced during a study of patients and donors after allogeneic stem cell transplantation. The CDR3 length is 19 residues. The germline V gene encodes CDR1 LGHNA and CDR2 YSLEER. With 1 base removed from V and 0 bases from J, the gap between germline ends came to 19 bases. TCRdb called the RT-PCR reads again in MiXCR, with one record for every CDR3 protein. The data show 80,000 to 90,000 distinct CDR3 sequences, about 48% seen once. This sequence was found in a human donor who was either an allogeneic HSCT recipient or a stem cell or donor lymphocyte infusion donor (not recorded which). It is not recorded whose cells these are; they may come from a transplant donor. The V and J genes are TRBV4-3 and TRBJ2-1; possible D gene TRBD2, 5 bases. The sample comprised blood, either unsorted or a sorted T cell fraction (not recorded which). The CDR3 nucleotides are TGCGCCAGCAGCCAAGTCATTGGTGGAATTACTAGCTCCTACAATGAGCAGTTCTTC. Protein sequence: CASSQVIGGITSSYNEQFF.